This TCR beta chain was sequenced for a study of T cells in Graves' hyperthyroidism and ophthalmopathy. Study-level background: Once the initial diagnosis was made, peripheral blood was obtained before any treatment.

Researchers amplified the TCR beta CDR3 regions from RNA transcripts. During a first-round RT-PCR of the TCR CDR3, the HTBI primer set was used. Each CDR3 protein is one row after TCRdb ran MiXCR on the multiplex PCR reads. The sample shows about 290,000 distinct CDR3 sequences, about 15% of them seen only once. Trimming removed 0 bases at V and 4 bases at J, with 10 bases between. CDR3 length: 14 residues. Germline CDR1 is MNHEY and CDR2 is SMNVEV (reference sequence). The V and J genes are TRBV27 and TRBJ2-7, with unresolved D. Sequenced sample: blood. The sequence was collected from a woman between 55 and 75 years old with Graves' ophthalmopathy. In DNA form, the CDR3 reads TGTGCCAGCAGTTTATCGCCAGGTAATTACGAGCAGTACTTC. Its translation: CASSLSPGNYEQYF.